This T cell receptor (beta chain) was profiled in a study of beta chain features in type 1 diabetes. Staining for CD45RO/CCR7/CD25/CD127/CD95/CD27 allowed sorting of CD4+ naive, central memory, regulatory and stem cell-like memory cells. Every isolated RNA sample was fully reverse transcribed, so sequencing captured expressed TCRB transcripts. Profiled with immunoSEQ multiplex PCR; TCRdb holds only in-frame clones, not every one. The sample holds 300,000 to 450,000 clones, around 20% seen once. General study results and limits: In the patient group, naive, central memory and Treg TCRB repertoires seemed more alike than in the healthy donor group. PCR might pick shorter templates more often, in the same way for patients and controls. VDJ junctions from type 1 diabetes patients carried fewer insertions and larger deletions.

This clone was seen a handful of times. Antigen unknown. The sample taken for sequencing was naive CD4+ T cells from blood. This sequence originates from a young woman in good health.

The CDR3 DNA sequence: TGTGCCTGGGGGGGGACAGGGTCTGGCTACACCTTC. This sequence encodes CAWGGTGSGYTF. This rearrangement joins TRBV30 to TRBJ1-2, with 9 bases identical to TRBD1. Per germline, CDR1 GTSNPN and CDR2 SVGIG (reference sequence). The CDR3 sequence is 12 residues long. V gave up 5 bases and J gave up 7 bases; unmatched junction bases: 5.